This TCR beta chain was identified during a study of blood T cell repertoires in COVID-19. The V gene's germline CDR1 is LNHNV and CDR2 YYDKDF (reference sequence). This CDR3 is built from 18 residues. V dropped 1 base and J dropped 0 bases, with 16 bases sitting between them. Using immunoSEQ multiplex PCR, the repertoire was profiled, and TCRdb retains in-frame clones only, with some absent. This repertoire shows 120,000 to 150,000 clones, approximately 87% found once; its top ten account for 8.5% to 9%. The TCR comes from a woman between 45 and 60 years old with active or convalescent COVID-19. The sample taken for sequencing was peripheral blood. The chain couples TRBV15 to TRBJ2-1, with D perhaps matching TRBD1 (5 bases). Here the CDR3 DNA reads TGTGCCACCAGCAGAGCCATAACCTTAGGGGACTCCTACAATGAGCAGTTCTTC. This translates into CATSRAITLGDSYNEQFF.